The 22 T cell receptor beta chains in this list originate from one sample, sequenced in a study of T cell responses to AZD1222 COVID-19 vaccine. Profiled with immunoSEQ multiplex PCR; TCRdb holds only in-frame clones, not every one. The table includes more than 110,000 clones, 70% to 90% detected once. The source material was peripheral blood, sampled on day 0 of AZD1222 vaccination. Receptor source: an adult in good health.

CDR3 in DNA: TGTGCCAGCAGCGAGGGACTAGCGGGAGGTTTGGGGCAGTTCTTC. Translated: CASSEGLAGGLGQFF. The chain employs TRBV5-8 and TRBJ2-1, with TRBD2 matching over 15 bases. This CDR3 is 15 amino acids long. The ends lost 4 bases at V and 12 bases at J; junction bases unmatched: 8. In germline, CDR1 is SGHTS, CDR2 YDEGEE.

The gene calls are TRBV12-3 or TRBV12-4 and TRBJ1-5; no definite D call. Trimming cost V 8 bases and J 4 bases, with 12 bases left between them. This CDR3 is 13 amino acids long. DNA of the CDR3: TGTGCCAGCCTAAGGACCGAAAATCAGCCCCAGCATTTT. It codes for CASLRTENQPQHF.

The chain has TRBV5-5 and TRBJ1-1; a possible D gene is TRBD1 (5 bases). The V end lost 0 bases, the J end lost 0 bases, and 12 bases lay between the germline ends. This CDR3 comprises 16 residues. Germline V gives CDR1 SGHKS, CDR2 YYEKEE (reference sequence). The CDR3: CASSLAVGVMNTEAFF. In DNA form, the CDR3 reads TGTGCCAGCAGCTTGGCCGTGGGGGTTATGAACACTGAAGCTTTCTTT.

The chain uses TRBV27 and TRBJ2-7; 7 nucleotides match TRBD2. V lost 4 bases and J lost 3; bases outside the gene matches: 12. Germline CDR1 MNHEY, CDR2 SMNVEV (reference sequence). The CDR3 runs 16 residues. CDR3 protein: CASSSPNLAVNYEQYF. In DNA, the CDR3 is TGTGCCAGCAGTTCCCCCAACCTAGCGGTAAACTACGAGCAGTACTTC.

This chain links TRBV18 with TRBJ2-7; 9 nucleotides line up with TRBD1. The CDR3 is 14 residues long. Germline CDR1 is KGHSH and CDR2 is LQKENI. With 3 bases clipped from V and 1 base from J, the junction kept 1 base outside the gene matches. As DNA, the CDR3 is TGTGCCAGCTCACCCGGGACAGGGTCCTACGAGCAGTACTTC. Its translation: CASSPGTGSYEQYF.

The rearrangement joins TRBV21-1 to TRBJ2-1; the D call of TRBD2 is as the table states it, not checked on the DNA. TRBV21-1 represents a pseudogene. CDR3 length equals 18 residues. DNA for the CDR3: TGTGCCAGCAGCAAAAAGCCCCCGCTAGCATACTCCTACAATGAGCAGTTCTTC. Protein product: CASSKKPPLAYSYNEQFF.

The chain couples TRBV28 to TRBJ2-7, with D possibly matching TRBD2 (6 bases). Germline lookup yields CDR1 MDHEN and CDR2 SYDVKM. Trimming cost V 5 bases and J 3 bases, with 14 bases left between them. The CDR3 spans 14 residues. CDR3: CASSTPGRNYEQYF. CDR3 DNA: TGTGCCAGCAGTACACCAGGGAGGAACTACGAGCAGTACTTC.

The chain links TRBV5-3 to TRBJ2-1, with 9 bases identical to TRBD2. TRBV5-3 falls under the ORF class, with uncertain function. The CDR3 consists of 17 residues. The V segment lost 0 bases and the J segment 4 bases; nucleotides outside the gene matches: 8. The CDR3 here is CARSLDSGRPGYNEQFF. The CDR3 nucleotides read TGTGCCAGAAGCTTGGACAGCGGGAGGCCGGGTTACAATGAGCAGTTCTTC.

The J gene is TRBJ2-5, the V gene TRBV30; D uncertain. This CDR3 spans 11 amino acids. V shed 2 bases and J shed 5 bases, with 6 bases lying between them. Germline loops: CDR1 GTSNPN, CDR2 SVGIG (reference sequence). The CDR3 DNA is TGTGCCTGGAGTATGTCGGAGACCCAGTACTTC. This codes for CAWSMSETQYF.

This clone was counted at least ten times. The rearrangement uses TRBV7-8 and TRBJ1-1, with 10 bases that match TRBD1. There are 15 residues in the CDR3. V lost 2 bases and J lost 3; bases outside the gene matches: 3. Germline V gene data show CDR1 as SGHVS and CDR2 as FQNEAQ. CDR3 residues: CASSLYGQGDTEAFF. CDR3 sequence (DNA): TGTGCCAGCAGCTTATATGGACAGGGGGACACTGAAGCTTTCTTT. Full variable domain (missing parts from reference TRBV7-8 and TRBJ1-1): GAGVSQSPRYKVAKRGQDVALRCDPISGHVSLFWYQQALGQGPEFLTYFQNEAQLDKSGLPSDRFFAERPEGSVSTLKIQRTQQEDSAVYLCASSLYGQGDTEAFFGQGTRLTVV.

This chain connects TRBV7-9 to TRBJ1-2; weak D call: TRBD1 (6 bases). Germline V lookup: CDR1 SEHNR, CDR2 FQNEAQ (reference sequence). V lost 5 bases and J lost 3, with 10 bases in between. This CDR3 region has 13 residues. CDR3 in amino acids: CASSPGGHYGYTF. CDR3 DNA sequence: TGTGCCAGCAGCCCGGGGGGGCACTATGGCTACACCTTC.

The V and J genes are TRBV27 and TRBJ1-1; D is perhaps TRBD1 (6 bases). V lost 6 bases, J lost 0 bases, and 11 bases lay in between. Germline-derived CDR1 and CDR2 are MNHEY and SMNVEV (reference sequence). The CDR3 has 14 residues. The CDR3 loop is CASRGGSLNTEAFF. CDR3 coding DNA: TGTGCCAGCAGAGGGGGGAGTTTGAACACTGAAGCTTTCTTT.

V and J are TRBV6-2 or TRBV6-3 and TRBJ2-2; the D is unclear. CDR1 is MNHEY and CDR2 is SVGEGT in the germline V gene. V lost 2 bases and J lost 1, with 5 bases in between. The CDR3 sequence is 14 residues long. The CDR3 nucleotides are TGTGCCAGCAGTTACCTAGAGAACACCGGGGAGCTGTTTTTT. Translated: CASSYLENTGELFF.

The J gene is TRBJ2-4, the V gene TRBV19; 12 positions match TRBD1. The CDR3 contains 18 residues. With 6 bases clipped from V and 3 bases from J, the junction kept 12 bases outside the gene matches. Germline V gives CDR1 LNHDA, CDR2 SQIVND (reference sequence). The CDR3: CASSLRDRGRFLKNIQYF. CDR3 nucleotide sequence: TGTGCCAGTAGCCTCCGGGACAGGGGGCGTTTTCTCAAAAACATTCAGTACTTC.

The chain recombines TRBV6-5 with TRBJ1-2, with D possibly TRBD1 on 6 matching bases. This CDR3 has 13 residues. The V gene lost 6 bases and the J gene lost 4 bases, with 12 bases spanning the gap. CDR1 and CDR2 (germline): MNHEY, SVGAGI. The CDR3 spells CASSNTGTYGYTF. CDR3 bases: TGTGCCAGCAGCAACACAGGGACCTATGGCTACACCTTC.

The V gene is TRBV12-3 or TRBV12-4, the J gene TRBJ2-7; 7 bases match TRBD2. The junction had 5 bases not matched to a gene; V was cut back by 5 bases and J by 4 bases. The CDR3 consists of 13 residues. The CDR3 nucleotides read TGTGCCAGCAGTCCGACGGGGGGTTACGAGCAGTACTTC. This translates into CASSPTGGYEQYF.

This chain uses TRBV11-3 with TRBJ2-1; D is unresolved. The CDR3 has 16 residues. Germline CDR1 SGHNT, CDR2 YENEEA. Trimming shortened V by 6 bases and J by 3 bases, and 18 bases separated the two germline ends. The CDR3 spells CASSPDANYGYNEQFF. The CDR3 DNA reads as TGTGCCAGCAGTCCCGACGCGAACTACGGCTACAATGAGCAGTTCTTC.

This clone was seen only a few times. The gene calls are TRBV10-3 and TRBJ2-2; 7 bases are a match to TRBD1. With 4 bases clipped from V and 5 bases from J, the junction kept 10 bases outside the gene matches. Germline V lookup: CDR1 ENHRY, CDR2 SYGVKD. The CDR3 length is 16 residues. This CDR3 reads CAISVSVEGATGELFF. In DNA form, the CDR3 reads TGTGCCATCAGTGTATCAGTTGAGGGGGCAACCGGGGAGCTGTTTTTT.

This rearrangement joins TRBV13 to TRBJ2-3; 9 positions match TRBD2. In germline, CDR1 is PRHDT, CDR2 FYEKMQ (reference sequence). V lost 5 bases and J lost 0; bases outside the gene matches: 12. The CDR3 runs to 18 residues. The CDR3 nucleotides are TGTGCCAGCAGCCCTACCGGGACTAGCATTTCTAGCACAGATACGCAGTATTTT. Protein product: CASSPTGTSISSTDTQYF.

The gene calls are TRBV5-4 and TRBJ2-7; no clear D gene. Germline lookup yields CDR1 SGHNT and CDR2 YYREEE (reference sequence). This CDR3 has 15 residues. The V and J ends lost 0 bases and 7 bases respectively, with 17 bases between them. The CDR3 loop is CASSLDGPTTIEQYF. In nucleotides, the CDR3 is TGTGCCAGCAGCTTGGACGGACCTACTACGATTGAGCAGTACTTC.

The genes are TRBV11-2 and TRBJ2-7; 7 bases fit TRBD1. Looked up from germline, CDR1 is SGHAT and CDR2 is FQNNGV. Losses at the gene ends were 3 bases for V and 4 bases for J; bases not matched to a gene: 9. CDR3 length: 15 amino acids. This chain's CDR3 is CASSFEGGSEYEQYF. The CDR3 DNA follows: TGTGCCAGCAGCTTCGAAGGGGGCTCGGAATACGAGCAGTACTTC.

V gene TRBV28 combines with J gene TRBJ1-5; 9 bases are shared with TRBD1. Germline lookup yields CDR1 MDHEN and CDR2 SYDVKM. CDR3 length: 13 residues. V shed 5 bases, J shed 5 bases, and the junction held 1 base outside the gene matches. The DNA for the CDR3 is TGTGCCAGCAGTCGACAGGGGGATCAGCCCCAGCATTTT. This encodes CASSRQGDQPQHF.